This T cell receptor beta chain was sequenced for a study of T cells after posttransplantation cyclophosphamide. The protocol was immunoSEQ multiplex PCR, while the TCRdb copy is restricted to in-frame clones and leaves out a portion. The repertoire consists of some 31,000 clones, none detected only once. Trimming at V came to 4 bases and at J to 4 bases, leaving 6 bases not matched to a gene. The CDR3 loop spans 15 amino acids. From germline, CDR1 is LGHNA and CDR2 YSLEER. This clone has at least ten counts. Its antigen is unidentified. Points from the study as a whole: Donor CD8+ memory clones often dominated recipient blood repertoires at later times. Tissue-infiltrating T cells from skin or gut overlapped little with blood T cells.

The sequencing input was PBMCs. The gene calls are TRBV4-3 and TRBJ2-3; 9 nucleotides align to TRBD2. The TCR was taken from a woman in her thirties in good health and a related stem cell transplant donor. The CDR3 region is CASSPKRGVADTQYF. DNA for the CDR3: TGCGCCAGCAGCCCAAAGCGGGGGGTGGCAGATACGCAGTATTTT.